These 31 T cell receptor beta chains were sequenced from one sample in a study of T cells in localized non-small cell lung cancer. Data came from immunoSEQ multiplex PCR; TCRdb stores just in-frame clones and leaves some out. This sample has 10,000 to 15,000 clones, with roughly 80% found just once. Sequences were derived from peripheral blood, sampled before any cancer treatment. These receptors were taken from a male donor at least 60 years old with stage I squamous cell lung carcinoma.

The chain recombines TRBV14 with TRBJ2-1; D is uncertain. The CDR3 spans 16 residues. V gave up 1 base and J gave up 0 bases, with 10 bases separating them. The V gene's germline CDR1 is SGHDN and CDR2 FVKESK. Here the CDR3 reads CASSQGWASSYNEQFF. CDR3 nucleotides: TGTGCCAGCAGCCAAGGTTGGGCCAGCTCCTACAATGAGCAGTTCTTC.

CDR3 in amino acids: CASSVQAAGDMETQYF. The CDR3 bases are TGTGCCAGCAGCGTTCAAGCAGCGGGAGATATGGAGACCCAGTACTTC. The chain uses TRBV9 and TRBJ2-5; 8 bases map to TRBD2. V lost 2 bases, J lost 5 bases, and 11 bases stayed unmatched. The germline gives CDR1 SGDLS, CDR2 YYNGEE. The CDR3 is made up of 16 amino acids.

The chain employs TRBV30 and TRBJ1-5; no clear D gene. Germline lookup yields CDR1 GTSNPN and CDR2 SVGIG (reference sequence). V dropped 4 bases and J dropped 2 bases, with 15 bases sitting between them. The CDR3 is 15 residues long. CDR3 bases: TGTGCCTGGAATCATGGGATCTTTGGCAATCAGCCCCAGCATTTT. It yields the protein CAWNHGIFGNQPQHF.

This rearrangement joins TRBV6-1 to TRBJ1-1, with D perhaps TRBD1 (5 bases). Germline V gene sequence: CDR1 MNHNS, CDR2 SASEGT. CDR3 length equals 13 residues. V was pared by 6 bases and J by 0 bases, with 8 bases between. The DNA of the CDR3 is TGTGCCAGCAGGACGACAGTGAACACTGAAGCTTTCTTT. As protein: CASRTTVNTEAFF.

As concerns this clone: The junction differs from germline at one of its ends, possibly a read error. Here the CDR3 reads CASTLGWGGVQNEQYF. CDR3 DNA: TGTGCCAGCACCTTGGGTTGGGGCGGGGTCCAGAACGAGCAGTACTTC. The V gene is TRBV5-6, the J gene TRBJ2-7, with a tentative D call TRBD2 (6 bases). Germline V lookup: CDR1 SGHDT, CDR2 YYEEEE. The CDR3 is 16 residues long.

V gene TRBV29-1 combines with J gene TRBJ1-1, with D possibly being TRBD1 (5 bases). The CDR3 covers 15 residues. The germline V gene encodes CDR1 SQVTM and CDR2 ANQGSEA. V lost 4 bases to trimming and J lost 0 bases, with 15 bases between them. The CDR3 DNA reads as TGCAGCGTTGCTTCAACGGTGGGGCTGAACACTGAAGCTTTCTTT. Its translation is CSVASTVGLNTEAFF.

The chain employs TRBV19 and TRBJ2-5; D is unresolved. CDR1 and CDR2 (germline): LNHDA, SQIVND (reference sequence). This CDR3 has 14 amino acids. V dropped 5 bases and J dropped 0 bases, with 10 bases sitting between them. The CDR3 region has the DNA TGTGCCAGTAGTCATAGAGAGTACCAAGAGACCCAGTACTTC. Protein: CASSHREYQETQYF.

The chain combines TRBV5-8 with TRBJ2-2, with 13 nucleotides matching TRBD2. The germline CDR1 and CDR2 sequences are SGHTS and YDEGEE. CDR3 length equals 15 residues. V was pared by 4 bases and J by 7 bases, with 4 bases of the junction left unmatched. CDR3 bases: TGTGCCAGCAGCCGGACTAGCGGGAGAGTCGGGGAGCTGTTTTTT. It yields the protein CASSRTSGRVGELFF.

The chain recombines TRBV2 with TRBJ1-5, with D uncertain. V lost 8 bases and J 2 bases, leaving 10 bases between the germline ends. The germline V gene has CDR1 SNHLY and CDR2 FYNNEI. The CDR3 is 13 amino acids. This CDR3 reads CASRRAGNQPQHF. CDR3 in DNA: TGTGCCAGCCGAAGGGCAGGCAATCAGCCCCAGCATTTT.

This chain connects TRBV29-1 to TRBJ1-1, with D maybe TRBD1 (6 bases). Germline CDR1 and CDR2: SQVTM and ANQGSEA. V lost 4 bases and J lost 8, with 8 bases in between. The CDR3 totals 10 residues. The CDR3 loop reads CSVVRGEAFF. For the CDR3, the DNA is TGCAGCGTTGTCAGGGGCGAAGCTTTCTTT.

The chain links TRBV2 to TRBJ2-5, with a tentative D call TRBD2 (6 bases). Germline-derived CDR1 and CDR2 are SNHLY and FYNNEI. V was clipped by 7 bases and J by 2 bases, with 14 bases between them. This CDR3 has 14 amino acids. The CDR3 coding sequence is TGTGCCAGCAAGGCTAGCGTGTTACAAGAGACCCAGTACTTC. As protein: CASKASVLQETQYF.

The CDR3 DNA reads as TGTGCCAGCAGCCTCCAGGGACACGAGCAGTACTTC. Encoded protein: CASSLQGHEQYF. The V call is TRBV7-2, the J call TRBJ2-7; D may correspond to TRBD1 or TRBD2 (5 bases each). CDR3 size: 12 residues. The germline CDR1 and CDR2 sequences are SGHTA and FQGNSA. Trimming took off 5 bases at V and 5 bases at J, with 10 bases between the two ends.

There are a few counts of this clone. This chain links TRBV6-4 with TRBJ2-2; D remains unclear. Per the germline V gene, CDR1 is MRHNA and CDR2 is SNTAGT. The CDR3 sequence is 13 residues long. Trimming stripped 2 bases from V and 1 base from J, with 2 bases between. The DNA for the CDR3 is TGTGCCAGCAGTGACCGGAACACCGGGGAGCTGTTTTTT. Translated: CASSDRNTGELFF.

The chain couples TRBV19 to TRBJ2-1; perhaps TRBD1 as D (5 bases). There are 12 residues in the CDR3. Per the germline V gene, CDR1 is LNHDA and CDR2 is SQIVND (reference sequence). V lost 6 bases and J lost 9, with 12 bases in between. DNA for the CDR3: TGTGCCAGTAGCCCAAGGGGCGGTGAGCAGTTCTTC. Its translation: CASSPRGGEQFF.

The chain employs TRBV4-1 and TRBJ2-1; 8 positions match TRBD1. V gave up 1 base and J gave up 4 bases; unmatched junction bases: 9. The germline V gene encodes CDR1 MGHRA and CDR2 YSYEKL. This CDR3 comprises 17 residues. In nucleotides, the CDR3 is TGCGCCAGCAGCCAAGGAGCGCTTCGACAGGGGTACAATGAGCAGTTCTTC. It encodes CASSQGALRQGYNEQFF.

CDR3 in DNA: TGTGCCGCGGAGCGGGAGGGATCCTACAATGAGCAGTTCTTC. Its protein is CAAEREGSYNEQFF. The rearrangement joins TRBV7-9 to TRBJ2-1, with 10 bases fitting TRBD2. The V gene's germline CDR1 is SEHNR and CDR2 FQNEAQ (reference sequence). The CDR3 is 14 amino acids. J was trimmed by 1 base and V by 11 bases; bases with no gene match: 5.

CDR3: CASIGRPVYPLDEQFF. CDR3 in DNA: TGTGCCAGCATCGGGCGACCAGTTTATCCTCTCGATGAGCAGTTCTTC. The chain employs TRBV28 and TRBJ2-1; D not certain. The CDR3 contains 16 residues. Germline V gene data show CDR1 as MDHEN and CDR2 as SYDVKM. The V gene lost 7 bases and the J gene lost 8 bases, with 24 bases spanning the gap.

To note about this clone: A read error may account for a junction end that differs from germline. This rearrangement joins TRBV5-8 to TRBJ2-7, with TRBD1 identical over 10 bases. Germline-derived CDR1 and CDR2 are SGHTS and YDEGEE. The CDR3 sequence is 15 residues long. The DNA of the CDR3 is TGTGCCAGCAGCTGGGGACAGGGGCTCACCTACGAGCAATACTTC. Translating it yields CASSWGQGLTYEQYF. The full variable domain, its missing parts supplied by reference TRBV5-8 and TRBJ2-7, is EAGVTQSPTHLIKTRGQQATLRCSPISGHTSVYWYQQALGLGLQFLLWYDEGEERNRGNFPPRFSGRQFPNYSSELNVNALELEDSALYLCASSWGQGLTYEQYFGPGTRLTVT.

The chain links TRBV27 to TRBJ2-7; D remains ambiguous. V was pared by 6 bases and J by 0 bases, with 12 bases between. Germline V gene sequence: CDR1 MNHEY, CDR2 SMNVEV (reference sequence). The CDR3 runs to 14 residues. CDR3 in DNA: TGTGCCAGCAGCCCTCCGTCCGGCTCCTACGAGCAGTACTTC. This sequence encodes CASSPPSGSYEQYF.

The chain is built from TRBV27 and TRBJ2-7, with D possibly TRBD2 on 6 matching bases. CDR3 length: 12 residues. V lost 0 bases, J lost 6 bases, and 6 bases lay in between. The germline V gene has CDR1 MNHEY and CDR2 SMNVEV (reference sequence). This CDR3 is CASSLSGGEQYF. For the CDR3, the DNA is TGTGCCAGCAGTTTATCGGGAGGCGAGCAGTACTTC.

A word on this clone: An end of the junction differs from the germline gene, which may be a read error. The V call is TRBV6-6, the J call TRBJ2-2, with TRBD1 as a possible D gene (6 bases). Germline CDR1 and CDR2: MNHNY and SVGAGI (reference sequence). The CDR3 totals 15 residues. DNA of the CDR3: TGTGCCAGCAGTTATTCGGCAGGGGTTCCCGGGGAGCTGCTTTTT. It specifies CASSYSAGVPGELLF.

V gene TRBV19 combines with J gene TRBJ2-7; perhaps TRBD1 as D (6 bases). V lost 4 bases and J 6 bases, leaving 22 bases between the germline ends. The length of the CDR3 is 16 residues. Per the germline V gene, CDR1 is LNHDA and CDR2 is SQIVND (reference sequence). The CDR3 sequence: CASSTPDRSGVSEQYF. In nucleotides, the CDR3 is TGTGCCAGTAGTACCCCCGACAGGTCTGGGGTCTCCGAGCAGTACTTC.

The rearrangement uses TRBV5-1 and TRBJ2-3; D may be TRBD1 (5 bases). The CDR3 is made up of 17 amino acids. CDR1 and CDR2 (germline): SGHRS, YFSETQ. Trimming stripped 3 bases from V and 3 bases from J, with 20 bases between. The CDR3 DNA sequence: TGCGCCAGCAGCTACTCAATTCGGGCCTCAGGGACAGATACGCAGTATTTT. As protein: CASSYSIRASGTDTQYF.

In nucleotides, the CDR3 is TGTGCCAGCAGCTTAGTGGACGGGACAGCTTACTTC. Translated: CASSLVDGTAYF. The chain combines TRBV7-9 with TRBJ2-4; 7 bases agree with TRBD1. Looked up from germline, CDR1 is SEHNR and CDR2 is FQNEAQ (reference sequence). The CDR3 has 12 residues. V shed 1 base, J shed 16 bases, and the junction held 7 bases outside the gene matches.

The chain combines TRBV27 with TRBJ2-1; 7 bases align to TRBD1. V gave up 6 bases and J gave up 12 bases; unmatched junction bases: 11. The germline V gene encodes CDR1 MNHEY and CDR2 SMNVEV (reference sequence). CDR3 length: 13 residues. The CDR3 protein is CASSPYDRTGQFF. DNA for the CDR3: TGTGCCAGCAGCCCTTACGACCGGACAGGGCAGTTCTTC.

The J gene is TRBJ2-3, the V gene TRBV19; D not resolved. The CDR3 contains 12 residues. Germline-derived CDR1 and CDR2 are LNHDA and SQIVND (reference sequence). V dropped 1 base and J dropped 10 bases, with 9 bases sitting between them. CDR3 nucleotides: TGTGCCAGTAGTATAGGAGCAGGTGCGCAGTATTTT. Its translation is CASSIGAGAQYF.

This clone was seen a single time. The CDR3 DNA reads as TGTGCCAGCAGTGTTGACGGGGGAGGCACTGAAGCTTTCTTT. As protein: CASSVDGGGTEAFF. The rearrangement links TRBV2 to TRBJ1-1; possibly TRBD1 for D (5 bases). V lost 4 bases, J lost 4 bases, and 13 bases lay in between. The V gene's germline CDR1 is SNHLY and CDR2 FYNNEI. This CDR3 has 14 residues.

The V and J genes are TRBV29-1 and TRBJ2-7, with 12 bases that match TRBD2. This CDR3 has 13 amino acids. V shed 6 bases and J 2 bases; nucleotides not matched to a gene: 2. Germline CDR1 SQVTM, CDR2 ANQGSEA. Here the CDR3 reads CSVGLAGTYEQYF. CDR3 coding DNA: TGCAGCGTCGGACTAGCGGGGACCTACGAGCAGTACTTC.

In its sample, this clone was seen once. The rearrangement joins TRBV28 to TRBJ2-7; D unresolved. Germline CDR1 reads MDHEN; CDR2 reads SYDVKM. Between the trimmed V and J ends, which lost 9 bases and 3 bases, there was a span of 9 bases. This CDR3 has 11 amino acids. The CDR3 protein is CASSAYYEQYF. For the CDR3, the DNA is TGTGCCAGTTCAGCTTACTACGAGCAGTACTTC.

The chain carries TRBV11-2 and TRBJ2-3, with TRBD2 matching over 10 bases. CDR3 size: 15 residues. The V gene end was trimmed by 3 bases and the J gene end by 3 bases; junction bases not matched to a gene: 3. The germline gives CDR1 SGHAT, CDR2 FQNNGV. CDR3 coding DNA: TGTGCCAGCAGCTTCAGCGGGAGGGGGACAGATACGCAGTATTTT. Its protein product is CASSFSGRGTDTQYF.

The rearrangement uses TRBV28 and TRBJ1-1, with D possibly TRBD1 on 6 matching bases. Per the germline V gene, CDR1 is MDHEN and CDR2 is SYDVKM. The CDR3 is 15 residues long. V lost 5 bases, J lost 4 bases, and 17 bases lay in between. CDR3 sequence: CASSPSQGVVTEAFF. The CDR3 nucleotides read TGTGCCAGCAGTCCGTCACAGGGCGTAGTCACTGAAGCTTTCTTT.